Presented here are 4 T cell receptor beta chains from one specimen sequenced in a study of control samples from healthy donors and cancer patients. Produced via immunoSEQ multiplex PCR; TCRdb's table is partial and in-frame only. Of about 130,000 clones detected, roughly 84% appear once; the ten largest clones hold about 3.2%. Material: blood. The source is a man aged 50 or older in good health.

This clone was found once. The chain combines TRBV6-1 with TRBJ1-5; D remains ambiguous. CDR1 MNHNS and CDR2 SASEGT come from the germline V gene. The CDR3 is 16 amino acids. V lost 2 bases, J lost 0 bases, and 11 bases lay in between. CDR3 nucleotide sequence: TGTGCCAGCAGTGAAACGGCAGCTTATAGCAATCAGCCCCAGCATTTT. As protein: CASSETAAYSNQPQHF.

This clone appeared once. V gene TRBV27 combines with J gene TRBJ2-5; TRBD1 aligns across 9 bases. Losses at the gene ends were 5 bases for V and 4 bases for J; bases not matched to a gene: 8. The germline V gene encodes CDR1 MNHEY and CDR2 SMNVEV (reference sequence). The CDR3 length is 15 residues. The CDR3 sequence: CASSPRDRERETQYF. CDR3 coding DNA: TGTGCCAGCAGTCCGCGGGACAGGGAACGAGAGACCCAGTACTTC.

The chain combines TRBV2 with TRBJ2-5, with TRBD2 matching 8 bases. Germline V gene data show CDR1 as SNHLY and CDR2 as FYNNEI. The V and J ends lost 7 bases and 1 base, in that order; junction bases with no gene match: 8. This CDR3 is built from 15 residues. The CDR3 DNA is TGTGCCAGCAAAGGTGGGCTAGCGGGCCAAGAGACCCAGTACTTC. Encoded protein: CASKGGLAGQETQYF. Supplemented by reference TRBV2 and TRBJ2-5, the full variable domain reads EPEVTQTPSHQVTQMGQEVILRCVPISNHLYFYWYRQILGQKVEFLVSFYNNEISEKSEIFDDQFSVERPDGSNFTLKIRSTKLEDSAMYFCASKGGLAGQETQYFGPGTRLLVL.

This clone was seen a single time. V gene TRBV9 combines with J gene TRBJ2-1; no definite D call. CDR1 is SGDLS, CDR2 YYNGEE, per germline. The CDR3 runs 15 residues. Between the trimmed V and J ends, which lost 0 bases and 5 bases, there was a span of 12 bases. CDR3 sequence reads: CASSVGPSKNNEQFF. The CDR3 DNA follows: TGTGCCAGCAGCGTAGGTCCGTCGAAAAACAATGAGCAGTTCTTC.